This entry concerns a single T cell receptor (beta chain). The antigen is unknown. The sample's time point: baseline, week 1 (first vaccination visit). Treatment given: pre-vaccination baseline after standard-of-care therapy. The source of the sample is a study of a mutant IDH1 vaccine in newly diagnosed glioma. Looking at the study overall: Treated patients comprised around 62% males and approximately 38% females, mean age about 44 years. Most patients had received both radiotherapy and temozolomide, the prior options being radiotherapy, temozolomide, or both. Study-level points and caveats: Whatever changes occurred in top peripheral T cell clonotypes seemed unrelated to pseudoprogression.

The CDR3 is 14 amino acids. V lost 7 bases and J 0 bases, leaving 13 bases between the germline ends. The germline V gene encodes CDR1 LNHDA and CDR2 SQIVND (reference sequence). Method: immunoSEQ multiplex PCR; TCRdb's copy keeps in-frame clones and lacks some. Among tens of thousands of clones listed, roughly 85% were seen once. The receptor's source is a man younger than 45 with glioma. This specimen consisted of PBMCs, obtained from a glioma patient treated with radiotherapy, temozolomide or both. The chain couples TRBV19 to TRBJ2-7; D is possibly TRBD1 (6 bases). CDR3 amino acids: CASKIRDNSYEQYF. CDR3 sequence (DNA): TGTGCCAGTAAAATCCGGGACAACTCCTACGAGCAGTACTTC.